The entry that follows covers one T cell receptor (beta chain) sequence. Its antigen is as yet unknown. Germline V gene lookup returns CDR1 SEHNR and CDR2 FQNEAQ (reference sequence). V gave up 5 bases and J gave up 2 bases; unmatched junction bases: 6. There are 15 residues in the CDR3. Sequencing was performed with immunoSEQ multiplex PCR; in TCRdb, only in-frame clones are kept and a portion is missing. Of around 450,000 clones in the sample, 90% were seen once. This sample is drawn from a study of Ad26.COV2.S vaccination and SARS-CoV-2 variants. Whole-study findings and limits: Substantial breadth in spike-specific CD8+ and CD4+ T cell responses was reportedly seen after vaccination.

Treatment specified: roughly 20 received Ad26.COV2.S at low or high dose, single or two shots; 5 received placebo; per-sample allocation not given. Material that was analyzed had been drawn on day 63 after the first vaccine or placebo injection. This clonotype originated in a person aged 18-60 years who received the Ad26.COV2.S COVID-19 vaccine or a placebo. This specimen was peripheral blood, taken in a trial of Ad26.COV2.S vaccine versus placebo. The chain recombines TRBV7-9 with TRBJ2-5, with TRBD1 identical over 9 bases. The CDR3 reads CASSRRGTGQETQYF. In nucleotides, the CDR3 is TGTGCCAGCAGCCGCCGGGGGACAGGGCAAGAGACCCAGTACTTC.